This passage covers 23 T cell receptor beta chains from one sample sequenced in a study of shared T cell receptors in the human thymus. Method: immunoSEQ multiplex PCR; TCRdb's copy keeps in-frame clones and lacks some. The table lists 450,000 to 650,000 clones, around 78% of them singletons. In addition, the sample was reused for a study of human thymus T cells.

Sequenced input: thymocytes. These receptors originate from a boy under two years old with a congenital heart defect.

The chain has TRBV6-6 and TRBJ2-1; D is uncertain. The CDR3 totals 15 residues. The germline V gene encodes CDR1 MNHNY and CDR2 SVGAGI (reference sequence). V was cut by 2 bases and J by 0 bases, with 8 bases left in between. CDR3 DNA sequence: TGTGCCAGCAGTTACGAGGCTCCCTCCTACAATGAGCAGTTCTTC. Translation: CASSYEAPSYNEQFF.

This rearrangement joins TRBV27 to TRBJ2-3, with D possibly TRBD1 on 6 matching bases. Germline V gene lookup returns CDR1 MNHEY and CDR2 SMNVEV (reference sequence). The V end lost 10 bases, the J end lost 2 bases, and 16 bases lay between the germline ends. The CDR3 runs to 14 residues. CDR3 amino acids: CATVPGHSTDTQYF. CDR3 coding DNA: TGTGCCACCGTCCCGGGACATTCCACAGATACGCAGTATTTT.

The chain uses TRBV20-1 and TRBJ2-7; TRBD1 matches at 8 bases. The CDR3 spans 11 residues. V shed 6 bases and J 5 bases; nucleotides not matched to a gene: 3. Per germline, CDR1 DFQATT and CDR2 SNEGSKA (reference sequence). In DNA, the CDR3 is TGCAGTGCCCGGACAGGGAACGAGCAGTACTTC. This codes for CSARTGNEQYF.

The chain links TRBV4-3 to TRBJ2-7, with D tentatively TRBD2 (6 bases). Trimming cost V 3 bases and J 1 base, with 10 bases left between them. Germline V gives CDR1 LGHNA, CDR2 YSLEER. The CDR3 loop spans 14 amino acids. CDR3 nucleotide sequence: TGCGCCAGCAGCCACGCGGGGCGGTCCTACGAGCAGTACTTC. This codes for CASSHAGRSYEQYF.

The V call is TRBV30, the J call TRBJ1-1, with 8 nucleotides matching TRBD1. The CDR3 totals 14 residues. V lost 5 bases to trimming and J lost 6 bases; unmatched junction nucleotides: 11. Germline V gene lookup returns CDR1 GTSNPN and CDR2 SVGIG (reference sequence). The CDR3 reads CAWHRKAQGAEAFF. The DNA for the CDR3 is TGTGCCTGGCATCGGAAGGCACAGGGGGCTGAAGCTTTCTTT.

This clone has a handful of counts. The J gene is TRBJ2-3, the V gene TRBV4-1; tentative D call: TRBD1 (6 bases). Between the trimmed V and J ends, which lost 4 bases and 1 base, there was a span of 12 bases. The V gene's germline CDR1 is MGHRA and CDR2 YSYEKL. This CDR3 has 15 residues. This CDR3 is CASSRTGIGTDTQYF. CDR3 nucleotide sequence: TGCGCCAGCAGCCGCACAGGGATAGGCACAGATACGCAGTATTTT.

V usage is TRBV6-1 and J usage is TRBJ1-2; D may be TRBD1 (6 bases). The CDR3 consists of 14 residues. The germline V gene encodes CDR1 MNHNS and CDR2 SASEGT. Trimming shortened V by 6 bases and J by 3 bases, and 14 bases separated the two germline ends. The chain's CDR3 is CASRSEGVDYGYTF. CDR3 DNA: TGTGCCAGCAGATCTGAGGGGGTGGACTATGGCTACACCTTC.

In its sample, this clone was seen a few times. CDR3 residues: CASSLVSRRGNTEAFF. CDR3 DNA: TGCGCCAGCAGCTTGGTCTCAAGGCGCGGCAACACTGAAGCTTTCTTT. This sequence joins TRBV5-1 and TRBJ1-1; D is unclear. Looked up from germline, CDR1 is SGHRS and CDR2 is YFSETQ. The CDR3 has 16 residues. The V and J ends lost 0 bases and 2 bases respectively, with 14 bases between them. The full variable domain, rest sourced from reference TRBV5-1 and TRBJ1-1, is KAGVTQTPRYLIKTRGQQVTLSCSPISGHRSVSWYQQTPGQGLQFLFEYFSETQRNKGNFPGRFSGRQFSNSRSEMNVSTLELGDSALYLCASSLVSRRGNTEAFFGQGTRLTVV.

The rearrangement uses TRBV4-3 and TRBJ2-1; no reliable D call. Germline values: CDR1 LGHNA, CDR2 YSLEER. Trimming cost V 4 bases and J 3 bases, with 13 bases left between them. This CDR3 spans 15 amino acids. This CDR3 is CASSPLGVYYNEQFF. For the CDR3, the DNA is TGCGCCAGCAGCCCCCTGGGCGTGTACTACAATGAGCAGTTCTTC.

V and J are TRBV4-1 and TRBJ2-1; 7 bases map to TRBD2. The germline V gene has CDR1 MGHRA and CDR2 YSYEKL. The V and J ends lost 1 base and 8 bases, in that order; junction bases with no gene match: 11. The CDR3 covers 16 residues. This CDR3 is CASSQGRREGPDEQFF. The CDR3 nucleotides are TGCGCCAGCAGCCAAGGGAGGAGGGAGGGTCCGGATGAGCAGTTCTTC.

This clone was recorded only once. CDR3 residues: CASSPRFSGGGNEQFF. DNA of the CDR3: TGTGCCAGCAGCCCCCGATTTAGCGGGGGGGGAAATGAGCAGTTCTTC. J is TRBJ2-1 and V is TRBV7-3; 11 bases match TRBD2. The CDR3 totals 16 residues. Germline assignment: CDR1 SGHTA and CDR2 FQGTGA. After removal of 5 bases from V and 7 bases from J, the junction contained 10 bases not matched to a gene.

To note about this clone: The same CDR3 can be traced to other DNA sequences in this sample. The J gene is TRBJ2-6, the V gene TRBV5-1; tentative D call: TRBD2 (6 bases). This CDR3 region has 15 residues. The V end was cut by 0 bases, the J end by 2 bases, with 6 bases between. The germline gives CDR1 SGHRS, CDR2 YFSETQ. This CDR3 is CASSLGGAGANVLTF. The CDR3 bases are TGCGCCAGCAGCTTGGGCGGGGCTGGGGCCAACGTCCTGACTTTC.

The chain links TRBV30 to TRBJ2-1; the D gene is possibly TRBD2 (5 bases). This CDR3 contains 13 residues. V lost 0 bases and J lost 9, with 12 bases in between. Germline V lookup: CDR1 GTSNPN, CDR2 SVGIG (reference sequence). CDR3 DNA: TGTGCCTGGAGTGTACCTAGCATCGGTGAGCAGTTCTTC. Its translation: CAWSVPSIGEQFF.

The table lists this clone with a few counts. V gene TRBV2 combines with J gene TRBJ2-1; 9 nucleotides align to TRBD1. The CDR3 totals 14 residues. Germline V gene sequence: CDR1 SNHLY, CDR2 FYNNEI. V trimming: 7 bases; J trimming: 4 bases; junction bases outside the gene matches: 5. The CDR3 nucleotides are TGTGCCAGCATCCCGGGACAGGGTTACAATGAGCAGTTCTTC. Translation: CASIPGQGYNEQFF.

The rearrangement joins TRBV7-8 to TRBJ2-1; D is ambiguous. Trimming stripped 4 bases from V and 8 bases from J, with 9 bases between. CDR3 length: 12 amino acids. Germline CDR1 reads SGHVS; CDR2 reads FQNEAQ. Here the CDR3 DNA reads TGTGCCAGCAGCTACAGTACCGATGAGCAGTTCTTC. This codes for CASSYSTDEQFF.

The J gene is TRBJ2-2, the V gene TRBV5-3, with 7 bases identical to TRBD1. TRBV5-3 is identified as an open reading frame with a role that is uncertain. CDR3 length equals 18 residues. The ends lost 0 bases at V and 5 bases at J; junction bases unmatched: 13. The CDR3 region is CARSLVGQGQTATGELFF. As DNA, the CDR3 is TGTGCCAGAAGCTTGGTGGGGCAGGGACAGACTGCTACCGGGGAGCTGTTTTTT.

In nucleotides, the CDR3 is TGTGCCAGCAGCTTGGCGGGAGTGGGTTACGAGCAGTACTTC. This encodes CASSLAGVGYEQYF. The chain joins TRBV7-9 to TRBJ2-7; 7 bases are shared with TRBD2. The CDR3 totals 14 residues. Germline lookup yields CDR1 SEHNR and CDR2 FQNEAQ (reference sequence). J was trimmed by 4 bases and V by 3 bases; bases with no gene match: 6.

Here the CDR3 DNA reads TGTGCCAGCAGTGGGAGTTCAGAAGCTTTCTTT. Residues: CASSGSSEAFF. The chain employs TRBV25-1 and TRBJ1-1; D is unresolved. CDR1 MGHDK and CDR2 SYGVNS come from the germline V gene. The ends were cut back, 4 bases at V and 8 bases at J, with 8 bases in the middle. This CDR3 has 11 residues.

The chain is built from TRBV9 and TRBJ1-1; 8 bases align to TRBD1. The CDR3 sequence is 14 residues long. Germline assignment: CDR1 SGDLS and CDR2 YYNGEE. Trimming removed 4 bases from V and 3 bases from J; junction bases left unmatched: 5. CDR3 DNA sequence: TGTGCCAGCAGCCCCACACAGGGGGACACTGAAGCTTTCTTT. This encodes CASSPTQGDTEAFF.

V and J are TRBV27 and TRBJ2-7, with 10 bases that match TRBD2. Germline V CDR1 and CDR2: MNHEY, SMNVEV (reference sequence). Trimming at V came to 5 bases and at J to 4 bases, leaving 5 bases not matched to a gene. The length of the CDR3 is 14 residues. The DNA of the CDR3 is TGTGCCAGCAGTCCCGGGACTAGCGTTTACGAGCAGTACTTC. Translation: CASSPGTSVYEQYF.

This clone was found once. CDR3 residues: CASSLALTGCYEKLFF. The DNA of the CDR3 is TGTGCCAGCAGCTTAGCACTGACAGGTTGTTATGAAAAACTGTTTTTT. The chain couples TRBV7-9 to TRBJ1-4; a weak D match, TRBD1 (6 bases). Trimming took off 0 bases at V and 6 bases at J, with 14 bases between the two ends. The CDR3 runs to 16 residues. The germline V gene encodes CDR1 SEHNR and CDR2 FQNEAQ (reference sequence).

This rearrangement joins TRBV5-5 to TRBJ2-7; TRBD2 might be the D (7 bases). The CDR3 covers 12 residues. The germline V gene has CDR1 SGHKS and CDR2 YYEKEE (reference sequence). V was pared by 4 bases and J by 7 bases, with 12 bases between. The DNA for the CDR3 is TGTGCCAGCAGCCCCGAGGGGGGGGAGCAGTACTTC. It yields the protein CASSPEGGEQYF.

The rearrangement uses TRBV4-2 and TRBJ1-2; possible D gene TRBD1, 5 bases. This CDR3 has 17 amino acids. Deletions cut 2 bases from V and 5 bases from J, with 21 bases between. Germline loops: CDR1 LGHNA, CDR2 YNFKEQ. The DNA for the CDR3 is TGTGCCAGCAGCCAACCCGACAGCCCTCCCGAAATTTATGGCTACACCTTC. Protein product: CASSQPDSPPEIYGYTF.